This entry features one TCR beta chain sequence. This sample is drawn from a study of glioma-infiltrating T cells after dendritic cell vaccination. Here immunoSEQ multiplex PCR was the method, and the copy in TCRdb shows in-frame clones only, minus some. Among some 46,000 clones listed, 75% to 90% were seen once. Time point specified: after dendritic cell vaccination, including at tumor progression/relapse. Sequencing used blood, obtained after dendritic cell vaccination. The receptor comes from a human donor with glioblastoma.

Here the CDR3 DNA reads TGTGCCAGCACCTTACAACTAGCGGGAGGAGGCGAGCAGTACTTC. Amino acids: CASTLQLAGGGEQYF. This chain joins TRBV28 and TRBJ2-7; TRBD2 aligns across 12 bases. V lost 7 bases to trimming and J lost 6 bases; unmatched junction nucleotides: 10. From germline, CDR1 is MDHEN and CDR2 SYDVKM. CDR3 length equals 15 residues.